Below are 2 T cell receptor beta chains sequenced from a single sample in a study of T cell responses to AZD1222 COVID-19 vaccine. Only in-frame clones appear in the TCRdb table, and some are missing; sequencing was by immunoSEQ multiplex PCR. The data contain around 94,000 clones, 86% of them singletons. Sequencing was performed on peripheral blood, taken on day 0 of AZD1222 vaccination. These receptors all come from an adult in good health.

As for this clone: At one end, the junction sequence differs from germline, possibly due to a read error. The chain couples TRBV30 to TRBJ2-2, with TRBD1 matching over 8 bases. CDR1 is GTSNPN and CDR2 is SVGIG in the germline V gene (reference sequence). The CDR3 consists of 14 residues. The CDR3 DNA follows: TGCGCTATCGGGCAGGGGGCTGGCACTGGGGAGCTGTTTTTT. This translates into CAIGQGAGTGELFF.

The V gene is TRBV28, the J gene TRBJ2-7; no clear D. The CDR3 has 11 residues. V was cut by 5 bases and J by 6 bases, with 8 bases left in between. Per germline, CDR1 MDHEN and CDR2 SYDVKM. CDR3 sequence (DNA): TGTGCCAGCAGTGGCTTGACCGAGCAGTACTTC. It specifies CASSGLTEQYF.